This entry lists 8 T cell receptor beta chains sequenced from one sample in a study of blood T cell repertoires in COVID-19. The assay was immunoSEQ multiplex PCR, and TCRdb's table has in-frame clones only and misses some. The data contain approximately 160,000 clones, roughly 80% of them singletons. The specimen was peripheral blood. These receptors were taken from a woman older than 75 with acute or convalescent COVID-19.

V gene TRBV19 combines with J gene TRBJ1-2; weak D call: TRBD1 (5 bases). The CDR3 runs to 14 residues. Germline-derived CDR1 and CDR2 are LNHDA and SQIVND (reference sequence). V was pared by 7 bases and J by 4 bases, with 16 bases between. CDR3 sequence: CASNPSAGGYGYTF. In DNA form, the CDR3 reads TGTGCCAGTAACCCCTCCGCCGGGGGCTATGGCTACACCTTC.

CDR3 DNA sequence: TGTGCCATCAGTGTTGCGGGGACCTCTAACACTGAAGCTTTCTTT. Translation gives CAISVAGTSNTEAFF. The rearrangement uses TRBV10-3 and TRBJ1-1, with D possibly being TRBD1 (5 bases). Trimming left V 4 bases short and J 2 bases short, with 14 bases between. This CDR3 is built from 15 residues. Germline V CDR1 and CDR2: ENHRY, SYGVKD.

The rearrangement joins TRBV7-2 to TRBJ1-4; TRBD1 matches 7 bases. This CDR3 comprises 19 residues. Trimming took 5 bases from V and 4 from J; bases not matched to a gene: 19. CDR1 and CDR2 from the germline V gene are SGHTA and FQGNSA. In nucleotides, the CDR3 is TGTGCCAGCAGCCCGATGACAGGGACCTACGAACCCATTAATGAAAAACTGTTTTTT. Translated, it gives CASSPMTGTYEPINEKLFF.

The V call is TRBV27, the J call TRBJ2-1; D is perhaps TRBD2 (6 bases). The CDR3 spans 18 residues. Trimming removed 2 bases at V and 3 bases at J, with 20 bases between. Per germline, CDR1 MNHEY and CDR2 SMNVEV (reference sequence). CDR3 sequence (DNA): TGTGCCAGCAGTTTACAACCCCGGGACTTTATATACTACAATGAGCAGTTCTTC. Its translation: CASSLQPRDFIYYNEQFF.

This clone was detected a few times. The J gene is TRBJ1-4, the V gene TRBV6-6; 9 bases fit TRBD1. Germline lookup yields CDR1 MNHNY and CDR2 SVGAGI (reference sequence). J gave up 5 bases and V 10 bases, and 5 bases lay outside the gene matches. The CDR3 is made up of 13 amino acids. CDR3 in DNA: TGTGCCACCGGGGGGACAGGGAATGAAAAACTGTTTTTT. It specifies CATGGTGNEKLFF.

V gene TRBV5-1 combines with J gene TRBJ2-2; tentatively, D is TRBD2 (5 bases). This CDR3 is built from 13 residues. Germline V gene sequence: CDR1 SGHRS, CDR2 YFSETQ. V lost 0 bases, J lost 7 bases, and 7 bases lay in between. CDR3 region: CASSLGTFGELFF. DNA of the CDR3: TGCGCCAGCAGCTTGGGGACTTTCGGGGAGCTGTTTTTT.

The chain has TRBV12-3 or TRBV12-4 and TRBJ2-1; the D gene is possibly TRBD2 (6 bases). Trimming took 6 bases from V and 6 from J, leaving 12 bases between them. This CDR3 comprises 13 residues. The CDR3 reads CASSPSASNEQFF. The CDR3 DNA follows: TGTGCCAGCAGCCCTAGCGCGAGCAATGAGCAGTTCTTC.

The chain links TRBV2 to TRBJ1-6; possibly TRBD1 for D (6 bases). The CDR3 consists of 13 residues. Trimming took 2 bases from V and 7 from J, leaving 6 bases between them. Per the germline V gene, CDR1 is SNHLY and CDR2 is FYNNEI. The CDR3 region has the DNA TGTGCCAGCAGTGAACAGGGGAATTCACCCCTCCACTTT. Translating it yields CASSEQGNSPLHF.